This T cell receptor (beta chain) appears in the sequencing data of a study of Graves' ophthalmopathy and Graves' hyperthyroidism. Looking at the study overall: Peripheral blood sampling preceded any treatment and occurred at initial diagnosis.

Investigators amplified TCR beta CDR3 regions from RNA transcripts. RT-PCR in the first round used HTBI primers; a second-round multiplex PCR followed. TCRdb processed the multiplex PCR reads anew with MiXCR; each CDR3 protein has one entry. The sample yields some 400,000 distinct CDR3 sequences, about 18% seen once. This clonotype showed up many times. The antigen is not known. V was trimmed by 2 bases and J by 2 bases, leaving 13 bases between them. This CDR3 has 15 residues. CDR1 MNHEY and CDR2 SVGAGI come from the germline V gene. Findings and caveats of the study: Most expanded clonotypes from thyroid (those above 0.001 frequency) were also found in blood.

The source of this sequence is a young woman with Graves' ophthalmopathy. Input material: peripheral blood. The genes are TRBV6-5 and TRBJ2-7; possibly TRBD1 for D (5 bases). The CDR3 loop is CASSYGRETAYEQYF. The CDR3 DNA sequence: TGTGCCAGCAGTTACGGGCGTGAGACAGCCTACGAGCAGTACTTC.